What follows are 26 T cell receptor beta chains derived from one specimen sequenced in a study of T cells in Graves' hyperthyroidism and ophthalmopathy. Amplification of TCR beta CDR3 regions used RNA as the template. The HTBI primer set served for first-round RT-PCR of the TCR CDR3. From the multiplex PCR reads, TCRdb called clonotypes with MiXCR, one entry per CDR3 protein. The sample holds around 250,000 distinct CDR3 sequences; roughly 15% are singletons and the top ten take roughly 13%. The sequenced sample consisted of blood. These receptors were taken from a middle-aged woman with Graves' hyperthyroidism that later progressed to Graves' ophthalmopathy.

This clonotype was observed at least ten times. The chain is built from TRBV7-9 and TRBJ2-2; unclear D gene. The CDR3 covers 13 residues. Germline CDR1 SEHNR, CDR2 FQNEAQ (reference sequence). V was pared by 5 bases and J by 5 bases, with 9 bases between. CDR3 loop: CASSIRLTGELFF. The CDR3 DNA reads TGTGCCAGCAGCATAAGACTTACCGGGGAGCTGTTTTTT.

This clonotype has a count of ten or more. V gene TRBV5-5 combines with J gene TRBJ2-1, with no clear D. CDR3 length: 14 residues. Trimming removed 2 bases from V and 5 bases from J, with 11 bases in between. The germline CDR1 and CDR2 sequences are SGHKS and YYEKEE (reference sequence). The CDR3 loop reads CASSFGYFDNEQFF. In DNA form, the CDR3 reads TGTGCCAGCAGCTTCGGCTACTTTGACAATGAGCAGTTCTTC.

Points on this clonotype: A clone one base away is much larger, so this may be a read error. The chain is built from TRBV5-1 and TRBJ2-3, with D possibly called TRBD1 or TRBD2 (5 bases each). From germline, CDR1 is SGHRS and CDR2 YFSETQ. V lost 5 bases and J lost 8, with 18 bases in between. This CDR3 has 14 residues. The CDR3 here is CASSTGLYGGTQYF. DNA for the CDR3: TGCGCCAGCAGTACAGGATTATATGGAGGTACGCAGTATTTT.

This clonotype was detected many times. V gene TRBV28 combines with J gene TRBJ2-2; either TRBD1 or TRBD2 may fit D (5 bases each). Germline V lookup: CDR1 MDHEN, CDR2 SYDVKM. Trimming removed 6 bases from V and 3 bases from J, with 17 bases in between. The CDR3 totals 16 residues. Here the CDR3 DNA reads TGTGCCAGCAGCTTAATCCCCGGGGCCGACACCGGGGAGCTGTTTTTT. Translating it yields CASSLIPGADTGELFF.

This clonotype was detected a few times. The V call is TRBV7-9, the J call TRBJ2-7; D perhaps matches TRBD1 (5 bases). Trimming shortened V by 1 base and J by 6 bases, and 13 bases separated the two germline ends. Germline CDR1 reads SEHNR; CDR2 reads FQNEAQ (reference sequence). The CDR3 contains 14 residues. The DNA for the CDR3 is TGTGCCAGCAGCTTAGAAGTATCCAGGGCCGAGCAGTACTTC. Translation gives CASSLEVSRAEQYF.

Comment on this clonotype: Given a much more abundant clone one base away, this may be a read error. The J gene is TRBJ2-7, the V gene TRBV11-2; no definite D call. Germline loops: CDR1 SGHAT, CDR2 FQNNGV. The CDR3 consists of 14 residues. CDR3 coding DNA: TGTGCCAGCAGCTTAGGTTACAGTCTCTACAAGCAGTACTTC. It encodes CASSLGYSLYKQYF.

This clonotype has a count of ten or more. The chain has TRBV6-1 and TRBJ2-3; 8 bases agree with TRBD2. With 6 bases clipped from V and 2 bases from J, the junction kept 7 bases outside the gene matches. From germline, CDR1 is MNHNS and CDR2 SASEGT. The CDR3 extends over 15 amino acids. CDR3 nucleotides: TGTGCCAGCAGAGTAGCGGGACTAAACACAGATACGCAGTATTTT. This codes for CASRVAGLNTDTQYF.

This clonotype was seen many times. The CDR3 nucleotides are TGTGCCAGCACTCCGGGGGGCCAAGAGACCCAGTACTTC. It is translated as CASTPGGQETQYF. V gene TRBV7-8 combines with J gene TRBJ2-5; 7 bases map to TRBD2. The V and J ends lost 7 bases and 1 base, in that order; junction bases with no gene match: 3. CDR3 size: 13 residues. CDR1 is SGHVS and CDR2 is FQNEAQ in the germline V gene.

This clonotype has ten or more counts. The rearrangement uses TRBV28 and TRBJ2-7, with D unclear. Trimming shortened V by 3 bases and J by 2 bases, and 8 bases separated the two germline ends. Per germline, CDR1 MDHEN and CDR2 SYDVKM. The CDR3 runs to 13 residues. In DNA form, the CDR3 reads TGTGCCAGCAGTTTTAACGGAGCCTACGAGCAGTACTTC. Translated, it gives CASSFNGAYEQYF.

The chain couples TRBV7-6 to TRBJ2-1; 8 nucleotides line up with TRBD1. V shed 4 bases, J shed 5 bases, and the junction held 13 bases outside the gene matches. From germline, CDR1 is SGHVS and CDR2 FNYEAQ. The CDR3 has 17 residues. Here the CDR3 reads CASSSDTTGVINNEQFF. In DNA, the CDR3 is TGTGCCAGCAGCTCCGACACGACAGGGGTGATAAACAATGAGCAGTTCTTC.

The chain joins TRBV20-1 to TRBJ2-1, with 14 bases fitting TRBD2. The CDR3 runs to 17 residues. Germline V CDR1 and CDR2: DFQATT, SNEGSKA (reference sequence). J lost 8 bases, V lost 6 bases, and 15 bases had no gene match. Here the CDR3 reads CSATLLGTSGSTDEQFF. For the CDR3, the DNA is TGCAGTGCCACTTTACTCGGGACTAGCGGGAGTACGGATGAGCAGTTCTTC.

This clonotype was picked up many times. This rearrangement joins TRBV6-1 to TRBJ1-1; D is unclear. The germline V and J ends were trimmed by 5 bases and 0 bases, with 10 bases remaining between them. Germline CDR1 is MNHNS and CDR2 is SASEGT. The CDR3 spans 14 residues. The CDR3 sequence: CASSQGRLNTEAFF. The CDR3, as DNA: TGTGCCAGCAGTCAAGGACGGTTGAACACTGAAGCTTTCTTT.

The rearrangement joins TRBV28 to TRBJ2-3; D is unresolved. The CDR3 totals 14 residues. From germline, CDR1 is MDHEN and CDR2 SYDVKM. V was pared by 4 bases and J by 0 bases, with 8 bases between. The CDR3 reads CASSSVPSTDTQYF. CDR3 DNA: TGTGCCAGCAGTTCCGTTCCCAGCACAGATACGCAGTATTTT. Looking up the rest from reference TRBV28 and TRBJ2-3 gives the full variable domain: DVKVTQSSRYLVKRTGEKVFLECVQDMDHENMFWYRQDPGLGLRLIYFSYDVKMKEKGDIPEGYSVSREKKERFSLILESASTNQTSMYLCASSSVPSTDTQYFGPGTRLTVL.

This clonotype showed up many times. The J gene is TRBJ2-7, the V gene TRBV5-5; D is unclear. V lost 0 bases and J 2 bases, leaving 9 bases between the germline ends. CDR1 SGHKS and CDR2 YYEKEE come from the germline V gene (reference sequence). The CDR3 totals 14 residues. DNA for the CDR3: TGTGCCAGCAGCTTGGTGTCGACAACCTACGAGCAGTACTTC. It is translated as CASSLVSTTYEQYF.

The CDR3 DNA follows: TGTGCCAGCAGCGTAGGTAATCTCCAAGAGACCCAGTACTTC. It translates to CASSVGNLQETQYF. The V gene is TRBV9, the J gene TRBJ2-5; D not certain. This CDR3 contains 14 residues. Trimming took 0 bases from V and 1 from J, leaving 7 bases between them. The V gene's germline CDR1 is SGDLS and CDR2 YYNGEE.

This clonotype has ten or more counts. In DNA form, the CDR3 reads TGTGCCAGCAGAATAGGTGGAGAGCAGTACTTC. Its translation is CASRIGGEQYF. V usage is TRBV27 and J usage is TRBJ2-7; no reliable D call. Deletions cut 6 bases from V and 7 bases from J, with 10 bases between. From germline, CDR1 is MNHEY and CDR2 SMNVEV (reference sequence). This CDR3 comprises 11 residues.

This chain connects TRBV4-1 to TRBJ1-2; perhaps TRBD1 as D (5 bases). V lost 6 bases and J lost 1, with 21 bases in between. This CDR3 spans 17 amino acids. CDR1 and CDR2 (germline): MGHRA, YSYEKL. The CDR3 bases are TGCGCCAGCAGACGGGAAATTTGGCAGGGAAATAACTATGGCTACACCTTC. Protein sequence: CASRREIWQGNNYGYTF.

V and J are TRBV29-1 and TRBJ1-2; 7 bases align to TRBD1. The ends lost 4 bases at V and 2 bases at J; junction bases unmatched: 10. Germline assignment: CDR1 SQVTM and CDR2 ANQGSEA. There are 15 residues in the CDR3. The CDR3 region is CSVGDRDRQNYGYTF. CDR3 coding DNA: TGCAGCGTTGGAGACAGGGACCGACAGAACTATGGCTACACCTTC.

V and J are TRBV27 and TRBJ2-1; TRBD2 agrees at 13 bases. This CDR3 has 16 amino acids. CDR1 is MNHEY and CDR2 is SMNVEV in the germline V gene (reference sequence). After removal of 7 bases from V and 5 bases from J, the junction contained 8 bases not matched to a gene. The CDR3 region has the DNA TGTGCCAGCAAAGCATCCGGGACTAGCGGGAACAATGAGCAGTTCTTC. It encodes CASKASGTSGNNEQFF.

CDR3 loop: CSGELGVDTEAFF. The CDR3 DNA reads TGCAGCGGGGAGTTGGGTGTGGACACTGAAGCTTTCTTT. This rearrangement joins TRBV29-1 to TRBJ1-1; no firm D call. Germline lookup yields CDR1 SQVTM and CDR2 ANQGSEA. The CDR3 contains 13 residues. The V and J ends lost 7 bases and 3 bases respectively, with 15 bases between them.

Many counts were recorded for this clonotype. The V gene is TRBV28, the J gene TRBJ2-7; no firm D call. V lost 5 bases and J lost 6, with 8 bases in between. CDR3 length: 11 amino acids. Germline V gene lookup returns CDR1 MDHEN and CDR2 SYDVKM. The CDR3 DNA reads TGTGCCAGCAGTCCTAGTGGCGAGCAGTACTTC. Protein sequence: CASSPSGEQYF.

In its sample, this clonotype was seen many times. J is TRBJ2-3 and V is TRBV9; 7 bases are shared with TRBD2. The CDR3 has 16 amino acids. Trimming took 4 bases from V and 1 from J; bases not matched to a gene: 9. From germline, CDR1 is SGDLS and CDR2 YYNGEE. The CDR3 DNA reads TGTGCCAGCAGCACGTATAGCGGGTACGGCACAGATACGCAGTATTTT. It specifies CASSTYSGYGTDTQYF.

The genes are TRBV9 and TRBJ2-3; 7 bases are shared with TRBD2. The CDR3 is 18 amino acids. Trimming cost V 2 bases and J 2 bases; bases outside gene matches: 14. Per the germline V gene, CDR1 is SGDLS and CDR2 is YYNGEE. Here the CDR3 reads CASSVSLTSGGHTDTQYF. For the CDR3, the DNA is TGTGCCAGCAGCGTCTCTCTCACTTCGGGAGGCCACACAGATACGCAGTATTTT.

This clonotype has ten or more counts. The CDR3 spells CASSYRGHNSPLHF. The CDR3 coding sequence is TGTGCCAGCAGTTACAGGGGGCATAATTCACCCCTCCACTTT. The V and J genes are TRBV28 and TRBJ1-6, with 9 bases fitting TRBD1. With 4 bases clipped from V and 5 bases from J, the junction kept 0 bases outside the gene matches. The length of the CDR3 is 14 residues. The germline CDR1 and CDR2 sequences are MDHEN and SYDVKM.

CDR3 region: CASSLGPSGRPGEQYF. DNA for the CDR3: TGTGCCAGCAGCTTAGGCCCTAGCGGGAGACCGGGCGAGCAGTACTTC. This chain joins TRBV13 and TRBJ2-7; 10 nucleotides agree with TRBD2. This CDR3 has 16 residues. Germline loops: CDR1 PRHDT, CDR2 FYEKMQ (reference sequence). Losses at the gene ends were 0 bases for V and 6 bases for J; bases not matched to a gene: 8.

This clonotype has more than one count but fewer than ten. V is TRBV4-1 and J is TRBJ1-5; TRBD1 is a possible D gene (5 bases). CDR3 length: 19 residues. Trimming shortened V by 4 bases and J by 0 bases, and 22 bases separated the two germline ends. Germline V gene sequence: CDR1 MGHRA, CDR2 YSYEKL. The CDR3 DNA is TGCGCCAGCAGCCTTAAACCTCCTACAGGAGATTATAGCAATCAGCCCCAGCATTTT. This translates into CASSLKPPTGDYSNQPQHF.